Below are 2 T cell receptor beta chains sequenced from a single sample in a study of OX40 agonist ivuxolimab in advanced cancers. Library construction relied on the immunoSEQ multiplex PCR assay. Sourced from immuneACCESS, this table was stored by TCRdb with only in-frame sequences that have V and J called. A share of the clones is absent; for the studies checked, an unresolved V gene accounts for under half, and the remainder has no known explanation. Recorded for this sample are some 75,000 clones; more than 85% of them occurred a single time. In total, the top ten clones hold less than 3% of the sample. The source material was CD4+ or CD8+ T cells sorted from blood, sampled in a trial of the OX40 agonist ivuxolimab. The origin of the receptors is an adult with an advanced solid tumor such as melanoma, head and neck, liver or kidney cancer.

The gene calls are TRBV7-9 and TRBJ2-3; 9 nucleotides align to TRBD2. Germline-derived CDR1 and CDR2 are SEHNR and FQNEAQ (reference sequence). This CDR3 region has 19 residues. Trimming removed 4 bases from V and 2 bases from J; junction bases left unmatched: 16. The CDR3 DNA reads as TGTGCCAGCAGCTCCCCTCCCCTAGCGGGGAGCTCCGACACAGATACGCAGTATTTT. Amino acids: CASSSPPLAGSSDTDTQYF. The entire variable domain, with the rest obtained from reference TRBV7-9 and TRBJ2-3, is as follows: DTGVSQNPRHKITKRGQNVTFRCDPISEHNRLYWYRQTLGQGPEFLTYFQNEAQLEKSRLLSDRFSAERPKGSFSTLEIQRTEQGDSAMYLCASSSPPLAGSSDTDTQYFGPGTRLTVL.

This rearrangement joins TRBV18 to TRBJ2-1; D remains ambiguous. The CDR3 consists of 14 residues. The V gene's germline CDR1 is KGHSH and CDR2 LQKENI. V was pared by 3 bases and J by 9 bases, with 15 bases between. The DNA of the CDR3 is TGTGCCAGCTCACCGCCCTCCACCCCCGGTGAGCAGTTCTTC. Residues: CASSPPSTPGEQFF.